This T cell receptor beta chain is from a study of cytomegalovirus exposure and HLA in healthy donors. Study-level information: A preliminary data release comprised 80 million to 95 million unique TCRs obtained from HLA-typed donors.

The primer mix had 60 Vbeta and 13 Jbeta primers. Generated by immunoSEQ multiplex PCR, the TCRdb table keeps only in-frame clones and is missing some. The sample yields 130,000 or so clones, about four fifths seen once. Trimming took 3 bases from V and 4 from J; bases not matched to a gene: 9. The CDR3 length is 15 residues. Germline assignment: CDR1 SGHRS and CDR2 YFSETQ. The origin of this receptor is a woman in her forties or fifties in good health and CMV-seropositive. J is TRBJ1-1 and V is TRBV5-1, with 7 bases fitting TRBD1. The sample comprised PBMCs. The CDR3 spells CASSSYRGSGTEAFF. The CDR3 nucleotides are TGCGCCAGCAGCTCCTACAGGGGATCTGGCACTGAAGCTTTCTTT.